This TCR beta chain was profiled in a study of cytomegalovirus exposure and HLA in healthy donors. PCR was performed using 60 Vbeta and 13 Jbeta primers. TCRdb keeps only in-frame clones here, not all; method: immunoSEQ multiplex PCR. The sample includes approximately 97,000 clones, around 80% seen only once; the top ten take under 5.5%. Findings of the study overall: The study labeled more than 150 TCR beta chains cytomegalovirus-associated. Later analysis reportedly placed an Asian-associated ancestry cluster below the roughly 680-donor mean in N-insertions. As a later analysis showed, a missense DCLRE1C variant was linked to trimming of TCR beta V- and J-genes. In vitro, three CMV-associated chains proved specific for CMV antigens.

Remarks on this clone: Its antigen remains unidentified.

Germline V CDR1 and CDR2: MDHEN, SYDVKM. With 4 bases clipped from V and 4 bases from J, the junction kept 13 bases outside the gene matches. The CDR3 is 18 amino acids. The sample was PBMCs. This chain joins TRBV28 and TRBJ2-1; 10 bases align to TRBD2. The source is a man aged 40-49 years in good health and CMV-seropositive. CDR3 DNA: TGTGCCAGCAGTTACCCCGGGAGCGGGAGGGGACTGTACAATGAGCAGTTCTTC. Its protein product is CASSYPGSGRGLYNEQFF.